The rows below give T cell receptor beta chains drawn from one sample of a study of cytomegalovirus exposure and HLA in healthy donors. Profiled with immunoSEQ multiplex PCR; TCRdb holds only in-frame clones, not every one. The profile shows around 300,000 clones, about 85% of them singletons. Material: PBMCs. These TCRs come from a woman younger than 45 in good health and CMV-seropositive. CDR3s leave out the opening cysteine and the closing phenylalanine or tryptophan. Fields, in order: clone size, J gene, V gene, CDR3 protein. Clone size is stated in some rows and not others, as once, few, many or a class when expanded.

clone size: -; J gene: TRBJ2-4; V gene: TRBV30; CDR3 protein: AWKGERWDGSKNIQY
clone size: -; J gene: TRBJ1-1; V gene: TRBV28; CDR3 protein: ASSLPPENTEAF
clone size: once; J gene: TRBJ2-1; V gene: TRBV27; CDR3 protein: ASSSDRGLNEQF
clone size: -; J gene: TRBJ1-5; V gene: TRBV27; CDR3 protein: ASRLGVSNQPQH
clone size: -; J gene: TRBJ2-5; V gene: TRBV4-2; CDR3 protein: ASSQEGTSGGLY
clone size: few; J gene: TRBJ1-6; V gene: TRBV19; CDR3 protein: ASRSGQGNSPLH
clone size: -; J gene: TRBJ2-7; V gene: TRBV29-1; CDR3 protein: SAHDGGDYEQY
clone size: few; J gene: TRBJ2-2; V gene: TRBV28; CDR3 protein: ASNQGSGELF
clone size: -; J gene: TRBJ1-2; V gene: TRBV7-6; CDR3 protein: ASSSRYGGGYT
clone size: once; J gene: TRBJ1-1; V gene: TRBV28; CDR3 protein: ASSFQDRVNTEAF
clone size: -; J gene: TRBJ2-1; V gene: TRBV7-9; CDR3 protein: ASSGTKKNNEQF
clone size: once; J gene: TRBJ2-3; V gene: TRBV5-1; CDR3 protein: ASSLAGSADTQY
clone size: once; J gene: TRBJ2-1; V gene: TRBV9; CDR3 protein: ASSPPGRAVENEQF
clone size: once; J gene: TRBJ1-5; V gene: TRBV28; CDR3 protein: ASSKRRGEQPQH
clone size: once; J gene: TRBJ2-2; V gene: TRBV30; CDR3 protein: AWSPPIGELF
clone size: -; J gene: TRBJ2-2; V gene: TRBV9; CDR3 protein: ASSVAASGGPNTGELF
clone size: -; J gene: TRBJ1-6; V gene: TRBV11-3; CDR3 protein: ASATGSQGIYNSPLH
clone size: -; J gene: TRBJ1-3; V gene: TRBV7-8; CDR3 protein: ASSLTGAGNTIY
clone size: -; J gene: TRBJ2-1; V gene: TRBV21-1; CDR3 protein: ASSKASSTHEQF
clone size: -; J gene: TRBJ1-5; V gene: TRBV19; CDR3 protein: ASLSVGYSNQPQH
clone size: -; J gene: TRBJ1-2; V gene: TRBV13; CDR3 protein: ASSLVASGGGGPGYT
clone size: -; J gene: TRBJ2-7; V gene: TRBV7-9; CDR3 protein: ASSLVVGTADEQY
clone size: -; J gene: TRBJ1-1; V gene: TRBV6-1; CDR3 protein: ASTRDGGMNTEAF
clone size: -; J gene: TRBJ2-3; V gene: TRBV5-6; CDR3 protein: ASKSGGLITDTQY
clone size: -; J gene: TRBJ1-2; V gene: TRBV9; CDR3 protein: ASSGTFLRDRAAGYT
clone size: -; J gene: TRBJ1-4; V gene: TRBV25-1; CDR3 protein: ASSVRTAGEKLF
clone size: -; J gene: TRBJ2-7; V gene: TRBV7-2; CDR3 protein: ASSDRVNSIYEQY